This T cell receptor beta chain originates from a study of T-cell reconstitution after alpha-beta-depleted transplantation in children (dated by TCRdb to between 2015 and 2016). General notes on the study: T-cell immune reconstitution after TCRalphabeta/CD19-depleted allogeneic hematopoietic cell transplantation in children was quantitatively tracked in the study by means of TCR repertoire profiling.

The library was made by PCR. Sequencing relied on an Illumina HiSeq 2500. To normalize quantification of the TCRbeta repertoire, the TCR libraries were built with molecular barcoding that relied on unique molecular identifiers. TCRdb took the public reads, trimmed them with fastp at Q25, ran MiXCR for clone calling and kept in-frame beta chains. Each CDR3 protein gets just one entry, which takes the most common genes and DNA from the rows behind it. The sample data list hundreds of thousands of distinct CDR3 sequences, and approximately 10% of these were observed just once. 23% of the sample is held by the ten biggest clonotypes. The treatment or condition label here, explained by the study, means: allogeneic hematopoietic cell transplantation with graft depleted of TCRalphabeta T cells and CD19 B cells. Transplant recipients were children who received TCRalphabeta/CD19-depleted allogeneic hematopoietic cell grafts.

Study-wide conclusions, independent of this receptor: In some patients, high TCRbeta diversity at day 60 was attributed to recipient T cells and intrathymic progenitors that had survived conditioning. The frequencies of hyperexpanded clones fell over the following months, and after one year, T-cell counts and TCRbeta diversity were mostly attributed to newly produced T cells. The apparently early alphabetaT-cell count recovery about two months after transplant was reportedly dependent on only several hundred rapidly expanded clones derived from non-depleted graft cells.

This clonotype came up many times. It has no known antigen specificity. Base qualities were left out, and no much larger clone turns up one base away. There are 14 amino acids in the CDR3, from cysteine to phenylalanine inclusive. The only DNA kept is the CDR3, 42 bases in frame from the first base. V is trimmed back by 8 bases and J by 2 bases, and the junction contains 8 bases that no gene match accounts for. CDR1 and CDR2, looked up from the germline V gene, are SNHLY and FYNNEI. The chain joins TRBV2 to TRBJ2-7, with 8 bases aligning to TRBD2. Sequenced material: peripheral blood, taken 180 days after TCRalphabeta/CD19-depleted stem cell transplant. This receptor was taken from a male patient between 2 and 10 years old who had a stem cell transplant for chronic granulomatous disease, so the T cells may come from the graft donor. The CDR3: CASLAGGLAYEQYF. In nucleotide form, the sequence is TGTGCCAGCCTGGCGGGGGGCTTGGCCTACGAGCAGTACTTC.